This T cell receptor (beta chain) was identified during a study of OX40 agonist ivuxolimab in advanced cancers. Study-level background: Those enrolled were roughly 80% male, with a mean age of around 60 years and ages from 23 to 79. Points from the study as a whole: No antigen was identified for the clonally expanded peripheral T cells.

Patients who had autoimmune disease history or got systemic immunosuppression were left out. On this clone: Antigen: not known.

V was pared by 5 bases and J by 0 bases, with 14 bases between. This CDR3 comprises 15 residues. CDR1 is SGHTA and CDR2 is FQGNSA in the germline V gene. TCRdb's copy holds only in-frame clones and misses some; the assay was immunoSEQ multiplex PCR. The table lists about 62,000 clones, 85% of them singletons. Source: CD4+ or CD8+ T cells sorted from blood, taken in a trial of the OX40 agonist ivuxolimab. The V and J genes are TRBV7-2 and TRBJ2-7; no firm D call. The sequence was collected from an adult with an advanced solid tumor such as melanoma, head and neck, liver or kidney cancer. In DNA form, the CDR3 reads TGTGCCAGCAGCCCTTGGGATGCAACCTCCTACGAGCAGTACTTC. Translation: CASSPWDATSYEQYF.